The present entry profiles one TCR beta chain with its context. The CDR3 totals 15 residues. The trim removed 4 bases at V and 8 bases at J, leaving 9 bases unmatched. From germline, CDR1 is SGHRS and CDR2 YFSETQ. This entry belongs to a study of blood T cells in healthy people across ages. A J-beta primer mix and a sample-barcoded 5' primer were used in a second PCR of about 6 to 12 cycles. The authors tagged each cDNA molecule using a template-switch adaptor with 12 random nucleotides. TCRdb reprocessed the 5' RACE reads via MiXCR and lists one record per CDR3 protein. This sample carries 1.5 million to 2 million distinct CDR3 sequences, roughly 27% of them seen once, and the ten largest clones take 6.5% to 8.5%.

This TCR was sampled from a woman aged 25 to 39 in good health. V and J are TRBV5-1 and TRBJ2-1; 10 bases map to TRBD2. The sequenced material came from blood. The CDR3, as DNA: TGCGCCAGCAGCCCCTCCCTAGCGGGAGTCCATGAGCAGTTCTTC. Translated, it gives CASSPSLAGVHEQFF.